This is a list of T cell receptor beta chains from one sample in a study of control samples from healthy donors and cancer patients. Method: immunoSEQ multiplex PCR; TCRdb's copy keeps in-frame clones and lacks some. In the table there are fewer than 200,000 clones, approximately 96% of which are singletons. The material sequenced was blood. The source is a woman in her thirties in good health. Both conserved end residues are part of each CDR3. The order of the fields is CDR3 protein, CDR3 DNA, J gene, clone size, V gene, D gene. A D gene is named only where the DNA matches it firmly. For some rows the clone size is stated as once, few or many, or as a class when expanded; others skip it.

CASSKGGPPLEQYF | TGTGCCAGCAGTAAGGGGGGCCCCCCCCTCGAGCAGTACTTC | TRBJ2-7 | NA | TRBV28 | NA
CSASLRQDNYEQYF | TGCAGTGCTAGTCTCCGACAGGACAACTACGAGCAGTACTTC | TRBJ2-7 | NA | TRBV20-1 | NA
CASRRWTGDYEQYF | TGTGCCAGCAGACGTTGGACAGGGGACTACGAGCAGTACTTC | TRBJ2-7 | NA | TRBV28 | TRBD1
CASSGGNYGYTF | TGTGCCAGCAGCGGGGGGAACTATGGCTACACCTTC | TRBJ1-2 | NA | TRBV9 | NA
CASSYSAHPNYGYTF | TGTGCCAGCAGTTACTCAGCGCATCCTAACTATGGCTACACCTTC | TRBJ1-2 | NA | TRBV6-5 | NA
CSVQTSGGAGDTQYF | TGCAGCGTACAAACTAGCGGGGGGGCCGGGGATACGCAGTATTTT | TRBJ2-3 | NA | TRBV29-1 | TRBD2
CASSQDANLAHADTQYF | TGCGCCAGCAGCCAAGATGCCAACCTAGCGCACGCAGATACGCAGTATTTT | TRBJ2-3 | NA | TRBV4-1 | NA
CASSYEIRGEQYF | TGTGCCAGCAGTTACGAGATACGAGGGGAGCAGTACTTC | TRBJ2-7 | once | TRBV6-6 | NA
CASSHFDTQGNSPLHF | TGTGCCAGCAGCCACTTCGACACCCAAGGAAATTCACCCCTCCACTTT | TRBJ1-6 | NA | TRBV9 | NA
CASSLLGRGNEQFF | TGTGCCAGCAGCTTATTGGGCAGGGGCAATGAGCAGTTCTTC | TRBJ2-1 | NA | TRBV11-1 | NA
CASSNLSQGVRLYEKLFF | TGTGCCAGCAGCAATTTGTCACAGGGCGTGAGGTTATATGAAAAACTGTTTTTT | TRBJ1-4 | NA | TRBV21-1 | NA
CASSERDRAVSNYGYTF | TGTGCCAGCAGTGAAAGGGACAGGGCCGTTTCGAACTATGGCTACACCTTC | TRBJ1-2 | NA | TRBV2 | TRBD1
CASNPGSAGLNTEAFF | TGTGCCAGCAACCCTGGGTCAGCAGGGTTGAACACTGAAGCTTTCTTT | TRBJ1-1 | once | TRBV28 | NA
CASNIPGQGGWRGSGYTF | TGTGCCAGCAATATACCGGGACAGGGCGGTTGGAGAGGCAGTGGCTACACCTTC | TRBJ1-2 | NA | TRBV11-2 | TRBD1
CASSKLAGTYNEQFF | TGTGCCAGCAGTAAACTAGCGGGGACCTACAATGAGCAGTTCTTC | TRBJ2-1 | NA | TRBV27 | TRBD2
CASSINRALSGNTIYF | TGTGCCAGTAGTATCAATCGGGCACTCTCTGGAAACACCATATATTTT | TRBJ1-3 | once | TRBV19 | NA
CASSPAVGTGAFNEQFF | TGTGCCAGCTCACCCGCCGTCGGGACAGGGGCTTTCAATGAGCAGTTCTTC | TRBJ2-1 | NA | TRBV18 | TRBD1
CASSPGGEKLFF | TGTGCCAGCAGCCCAGGGGGAGAAAAACTGTTTTTT | TRBJ1-4 | NA | TRBV28 | TRBD1
CASRGTGGIDSPLHF | TGTGCCAGCAGAGGGACAGGGGGAATTGATTCACCCCTCCACTTT | TRBJ1-6 | once | TRBV28 | TRBD1
CASSETGLAGVNTGELFF | TGCGCCAGCAGTGAGACAGGACTAGCGGGAGTGAACACCGGGGAGCTGTTTTTT | TRBJ2-2 | once | TRBV10-1 | TRBD2
CASRAPGTELFF | TGTGCCAGCAGGGCCCCGGGAACGGAACTGTTTTTT | TRBJ1-4 | NA | TRBV3-1/TRBV3-2 | NA
CASSGPDTQYF | TGTGCCAGCAGCGGTCCAGATACGCAGTATTTT | TRBJ2-3 | NA | TRBV11-1 | NA
CASSPRTGMPTDTQYF | TGTGCCAGCTCACCACGAACGGGTATGCCTACAGATACGCAGTATTTT | TRBJ2-3 | once | TRBV18 | NA
CASSQSGGTEAFF | TGTGCCAGCAGCCAATCGGGAGGGACTGAAGCTTTCTTT | TRBJ1-1 | once | TRBV16 | NA
CASSLRNRNEKLFF | TGTGCCAGCAGCCTCCGGAATCGTAATGAAAAACTGTTTTTT | TRBJ1-4 | NA | TRBV27 | NA
CASSQTPPSGYTF | TGTGCCAGCAGCCAAACCCCTCCCAGTGGCTACACCTTC | TRBJ1-2 | NA | TRBV3-1/TRBV3-2 | NA
CASSVWMTPDTQYF | TGTGCCAGCAGCGTCTGGATGACCCCAGATACGCAGTATTTT | TRBJ2-3 | NA | TRBV9 | NA
CASSLVNEAFF | TGTGCCAGCAGCTTAGTTAATGAAGCTTTCTTT | TRBJ1-1 | NA | TRBV7-8 | NA
CSATAGTSGYF | TGCAGTGCTACTGCCGGGACTAGCGGTTACTTC | TRBJ2-7 | NA | TRBV20-1 | TRBD2
CASSPGQGTSTDTQYF | TGTGCCAGCTCACCAGGACAGGGGACCAGCACAGATACGCAGTATTTT | TRBJ2-3 | NA | TRBV18 | TRBD1